Below are 5 T cell receptor beta chains sequenced from a single sample in a study of T cell responses to AZD1222 COVID-19 vaccine (dated by TCRdb to the early 2020s). Library creation used the immunoSEQ multiplex PCR assay. The table comes from immuneACCESS by way of TCRdb, which keeps in-frame sequences with V and J called. Part of the clones is missing from these tables; in studies checked, under half for an unresolved V gene and the rest for unknown reasons. Present in this sample are under 150,000 clones, 90% to 95% of which were seen just once. The ten largest clones take up around 3.1% of the sample. The sample's time point label is to be understood as: baseline before first vaccination. This sample comprised peripheral blood, obtained on day 0 of AZD1222 vaccination. These receptors came from an adult in good health.

The V gene is TRBV27, the J gene TRBJ1-2; tentative D call: TRBD1 (5 bases). The V end was cut by 1 base, the J end by 2 bases, with 8 bases between. CDR1 is MNHEY, CDR2 SMNVEV, per germline (reference sequence). The CDR3 consists of 14 residues. The CDR3: CASSLWAGNYGYTF. As DNA, the CDR3 is TGTGCCAGCAGTTTATGGGCAGGGAACTATGGCTACACCTTC.

J is TRBJ2-5 and V is TRBV27; weak D call: TRBD2 (6 bases). The CDR3 sequence is 15 residues long. V shed 2 bases and J shed 2 bases, with 12 bases lying between them. Germline CDR1 is MNHEY and CDR2 is SMNVEV (reference sequence). In DNA form, the CDR3 reads TGTGCCAGCAGTTTAGCCGGGAGTGGGCAAGAGACCCAGTACTTC. This sequence encodes CASSLAGSGQETQYF.

This clone was counted a single time. The chain employs TRBV19 and TRBJ2-7, with 7 nucleotides matching TRBD1. Per germline, CDR1 LNHDA and CDR2 SQIVND (reference sequence). The V gene end was trimmed by 3 bases and the J gene end by 1 base; junction bases not matched to a gene: 3. This CDR3 has 14 amino acids. The CDR3 region has the DNA TGTGCCAGTAGTATCCGGGACAGTTCCTACGAGCAGTACTTC. Translating it yields CASSIRDSSYEQYF. Using reference TRBV19 and TRBJ2-7 for the parts outside the CDR3, the full variable domain is DGGITQSPKYLFRKEGQNVTLSCEQNLNHDAMYWYRQDPGQGLRLIYYSQIVNDFQKGDIAEGYSVSREKKESFPLTVTSAQKNPTAFYLCASSIRDSSYEQYFGPGTRLTVT.

This clone has a single count. V is TRBV7-2 and J is TRBJ1-1; the D is unclear. The germline gives CDR1 SGHTA, CDR2 FQGNSA. V was trimmed by 2 bases and J by 0 bases, leaving 4 bases between them. The CDR3 is 13 amino acids. The DNA of the CDR3 is TGTGCCAGCAGCTTACTTGTGAACACTGAAGCTTTCTTT. Translated, it gives CASSLLVNTEAFF.

V and J are TRBV2 and TRBJ2-1; the D gene is possibly TRBD2 (5 bases). The germline gives CDR1 SNHLY, CDR2 FYNNEI. V gave up 3 bases and J gave up 10 bases, with 16 bases separating them. CDR3 size: 14 residues. CDR3 nucleotide sequence: TGTGCCAGCAGTGACAATGGGCGGGTCATCGAGCAGTTCTTC. Translation: CASSDNGRVIEQFF.